This TCR beta chain was found in a study of cytomegalovirus exposure and HLA in healthy donors. The PCR ran on 60 Vbeta and 13 Jbeta primers. Clones were read by immunoSEQ multiplex PCR, and TCRdb kept only the in-frame ones, dropping some. This table has about 140,000 clones, more than 9.5% appearing once. This clone was seen only a few times. The length of the CDR3 is 16 residues. V shed 3 bases and J 4 bases; nucleotides not matched to a gene: 7. Germline V gives CDR1 KGHSH, CDR2 LQKENI. The chain links TRBV18 to TRBJ2-5; 11 nucleotides agree with TRBD2. This TCR was recovered from a middle-aged man in good health and CMV-seronegative. Sequencing was done on a sample of PBMCs. The CDR3 sequence: CASSPLTSGGTETQYF. Here the CDR3 DNA reads TGTGCCAGCTCACCGCTAACTAGCGGGGGCACAGAGACCCAGTACTTC.